The text below deals with one T cell receptor beta chain. Its antigen specificity is not known. No quality values exist for individual bases; no much larger clone is one base distant. The data derive from a study of T-cell reconstitution after alpha-beta-depleted transplantation in children listed by TCRdb under 2016. Notes on the research overall: The study quantitatively tracked T-cell immune reconstitution after TCRalphabeta/CD19-depleted allogeneic hematopoietic cell transplantation in children using TCR repertoire profiling.

The library was produced with PCR. The run used an Illumina HiSeq 2500. To normalize quantification of the TCRbeta repertoire, the TCR libraries were built with molecular barcoding that relied on unique molecular identifiers. TCRdb's own reprocessing of the public reads used fastp at Q25 and MiXCR and kept productive beta chains. Every entry covers one CDR3 protein and lists the most common genes and DNA from its rows. A total of 250,000 to 300,000 distinct CDR3 sequences appear in this sample, 9.9% of them only once. The ten largest clones add up to 10% of the sample. V drops 5 bases and J drops 5 bases, leaving 18 bases in between. Reading from cysteine to phenylalanine, the CDR3 counts 15 amino acids. The DNA shown is the 45-base CDR3, in frame from base 1. As encoded in the germline V gene, CDR1 is LGHNT while CDR2 is FRNRAP.

This chain joins TRBV12-5 to TRBJ1-1, with the D gene call left open. The sample consisted of PBMCs from the stem cell graft donor, taken from the stem cell graft. The TCR originated in a human donor who donated a stem cell graft to a child with SCID. The CDR3 here reads CASGPTYGRWTEAFF. The nucleotide sequence is given as TGTGCTAGTGGTCCAACATATGGCAGGTGGACTGAAGCTTTCTTT.